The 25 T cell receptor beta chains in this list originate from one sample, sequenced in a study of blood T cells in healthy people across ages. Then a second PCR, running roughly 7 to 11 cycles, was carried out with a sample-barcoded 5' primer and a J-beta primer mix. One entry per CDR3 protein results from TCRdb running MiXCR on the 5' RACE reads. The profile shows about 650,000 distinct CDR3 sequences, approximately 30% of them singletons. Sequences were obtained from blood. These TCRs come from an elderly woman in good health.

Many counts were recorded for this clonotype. CDR3 in DNA: TGTGCCAGCTCACCGGGACAGGGCTACACCTTC. It encodes CASSPGQGYTF. The V gene is TRBV18, the J gene TRBJ1-2, with TRBD1 matching over 7 bases. Looked up from germline, CDR1 is KGHSH and CDR2 is LQKENI. The length of the CDR3 is 11 residues. Trimming at V came to 3 bases and at J to 8 bases, leaving 0 bases not matched to a gene.

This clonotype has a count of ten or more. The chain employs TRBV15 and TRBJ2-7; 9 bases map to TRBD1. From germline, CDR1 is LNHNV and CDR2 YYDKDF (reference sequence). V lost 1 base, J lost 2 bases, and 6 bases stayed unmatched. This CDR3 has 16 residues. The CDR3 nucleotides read TGTGCCACCAGCAGAGGCACAGGGGGCTCCCCCTACGAGCAGTACTTC. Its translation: CATSRGTGGSPYEQYF.

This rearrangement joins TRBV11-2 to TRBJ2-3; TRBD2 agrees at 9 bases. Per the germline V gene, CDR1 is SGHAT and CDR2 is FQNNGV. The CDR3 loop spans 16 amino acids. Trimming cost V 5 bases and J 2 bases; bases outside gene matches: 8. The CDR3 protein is CASSLGRGGLTDTQYF. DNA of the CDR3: TGTGCCAGCAGCCTAGGGCGGGGGGGCCTCACAGATACGCAGTATTTT.

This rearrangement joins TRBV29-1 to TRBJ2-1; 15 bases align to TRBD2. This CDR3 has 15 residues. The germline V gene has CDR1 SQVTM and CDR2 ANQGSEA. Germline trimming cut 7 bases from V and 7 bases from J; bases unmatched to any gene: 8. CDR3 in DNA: TGCAGCGCCCAACCGGGGACTAGCGGGGGGAATGAGCAGTTCTTC. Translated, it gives CSAQPGTSGGNEQFF.

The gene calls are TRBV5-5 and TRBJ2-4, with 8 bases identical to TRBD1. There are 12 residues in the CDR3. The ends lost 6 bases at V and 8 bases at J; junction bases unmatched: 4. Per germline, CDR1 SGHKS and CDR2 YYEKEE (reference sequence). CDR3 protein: CASNHRGDIQYF. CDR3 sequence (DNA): TGTGCCAGCAACCACAGGGGGGACATTCAGTACTTC.

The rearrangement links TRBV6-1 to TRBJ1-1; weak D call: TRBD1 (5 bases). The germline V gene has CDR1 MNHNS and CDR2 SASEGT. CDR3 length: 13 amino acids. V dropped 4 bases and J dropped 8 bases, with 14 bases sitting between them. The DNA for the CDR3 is TGTGCCAGCAGTGTCAAGGCTGGGGGAGAAGCTTTCTTT. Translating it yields CASSVKAGGEAFF.

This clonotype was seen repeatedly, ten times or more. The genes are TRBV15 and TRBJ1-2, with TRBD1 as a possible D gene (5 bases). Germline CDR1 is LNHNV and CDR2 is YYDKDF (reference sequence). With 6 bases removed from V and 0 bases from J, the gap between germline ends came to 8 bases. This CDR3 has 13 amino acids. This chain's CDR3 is CATSGGTNYGYTF. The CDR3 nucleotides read TGTGCCACCAGTGGGGGTACTAACTATGGCTACACCTTC.

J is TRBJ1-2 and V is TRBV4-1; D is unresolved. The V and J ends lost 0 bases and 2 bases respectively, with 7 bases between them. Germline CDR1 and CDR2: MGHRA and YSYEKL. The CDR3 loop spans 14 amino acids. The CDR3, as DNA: TGCGCCAGCAGCCAAGAAAGCAGGAACTATGGCTACACCTTC. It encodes CASSQESRNYGYTF.

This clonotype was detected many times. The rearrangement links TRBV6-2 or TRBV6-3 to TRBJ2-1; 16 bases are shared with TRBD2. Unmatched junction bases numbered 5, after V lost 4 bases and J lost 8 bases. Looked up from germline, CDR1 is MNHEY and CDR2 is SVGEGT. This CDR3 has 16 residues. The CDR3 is CASSLGLAGGWDEQFF. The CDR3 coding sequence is TGTGCCAGCAGTTTGGGACTAGCGGGGGGGTGGGATGAGCAGTTCTTC.

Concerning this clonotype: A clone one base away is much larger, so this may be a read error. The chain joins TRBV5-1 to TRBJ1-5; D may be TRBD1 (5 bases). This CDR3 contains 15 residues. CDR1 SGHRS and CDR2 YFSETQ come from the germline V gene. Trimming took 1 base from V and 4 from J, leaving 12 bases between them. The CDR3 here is CASSLTDGGNQPQHF. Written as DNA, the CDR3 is TGCGCCAGCAGCTTGACGGACGGGGGGAATCAGCCCCAGCATTTT.

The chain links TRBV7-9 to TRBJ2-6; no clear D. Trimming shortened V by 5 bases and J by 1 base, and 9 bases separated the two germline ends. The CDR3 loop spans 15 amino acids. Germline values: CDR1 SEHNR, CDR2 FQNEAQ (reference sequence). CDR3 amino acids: CASSLLVSGANVLTF. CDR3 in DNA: TGTGCCAGCAGCCTTCTAGTTTCTGGGGCCAACGTCCTGACTTTC.

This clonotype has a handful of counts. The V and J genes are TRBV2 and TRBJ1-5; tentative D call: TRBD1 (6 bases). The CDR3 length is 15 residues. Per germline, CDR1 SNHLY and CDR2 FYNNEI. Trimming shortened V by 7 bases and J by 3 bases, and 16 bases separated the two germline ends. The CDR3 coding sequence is TGTGCCAGCAAGAGGGGGACGGTCTACAATCAGCCCCAGCATTTT. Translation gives CASKRGTVYNQPQHF.

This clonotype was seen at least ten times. CDR3 protein: CASSQDPLRGRAKNIQYF. CDR3 bases: TGTGCCAGCAGCCAAGATCCCCTCAGAGGGCGGGCCAAAAACATTCAGTACTTC. The gene calls are TRBV3-1 and TRBJ2-4; perhaps TRBD2 as D (5 bases). Deletions cut 0 bases from V and 1 base from J, with 16 bases between. Germline lookup yields CDR1 LGHDT and CDR2 YNNKEL (reference sequence). CDR3 length: 18 amino acids.

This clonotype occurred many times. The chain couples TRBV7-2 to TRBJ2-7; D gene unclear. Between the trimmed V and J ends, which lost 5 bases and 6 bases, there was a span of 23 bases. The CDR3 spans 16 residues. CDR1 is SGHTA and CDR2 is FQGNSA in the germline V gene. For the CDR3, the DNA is TGTGCCAGCAGCCCCGCCCCCAGGCCCGGCCGCGGCGAGCAGTACTTC. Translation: CASSPAPRPGRGEQYF.

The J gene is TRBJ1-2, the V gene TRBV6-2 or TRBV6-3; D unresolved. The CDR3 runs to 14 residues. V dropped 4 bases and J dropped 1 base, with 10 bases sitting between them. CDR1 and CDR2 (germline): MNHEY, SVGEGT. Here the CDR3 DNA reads TGTGCCAGCAGTTCCGCCGACGGTAACTATGGCTACACCTTC. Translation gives CASSSADGNYGYTF.

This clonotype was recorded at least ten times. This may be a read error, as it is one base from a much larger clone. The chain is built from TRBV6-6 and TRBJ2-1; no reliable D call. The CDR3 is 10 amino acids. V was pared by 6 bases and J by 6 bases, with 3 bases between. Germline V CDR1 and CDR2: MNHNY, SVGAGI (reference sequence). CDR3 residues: CASSRNEQFF. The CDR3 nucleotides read TGTGCCAGCAGCCGCAATGAGCAGTTCTTC.

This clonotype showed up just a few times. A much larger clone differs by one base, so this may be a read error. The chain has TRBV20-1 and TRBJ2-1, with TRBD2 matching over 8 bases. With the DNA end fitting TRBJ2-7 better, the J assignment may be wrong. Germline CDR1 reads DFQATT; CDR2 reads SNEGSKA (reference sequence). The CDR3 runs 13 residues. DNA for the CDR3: TGCAGTGCCGGGGGGGGCCCCTACAATGAGCAGTACTTC. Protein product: CSAGGGPYNEQYF.

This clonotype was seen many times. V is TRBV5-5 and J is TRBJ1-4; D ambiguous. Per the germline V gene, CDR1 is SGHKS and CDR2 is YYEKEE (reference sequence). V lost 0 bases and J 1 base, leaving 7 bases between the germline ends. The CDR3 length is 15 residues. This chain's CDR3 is CASSLEAITNEKLFF. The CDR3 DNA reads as TGTGCCAGCAGCTTGGAGGCGATAACTAATGAAAAACTGTTTTTT.

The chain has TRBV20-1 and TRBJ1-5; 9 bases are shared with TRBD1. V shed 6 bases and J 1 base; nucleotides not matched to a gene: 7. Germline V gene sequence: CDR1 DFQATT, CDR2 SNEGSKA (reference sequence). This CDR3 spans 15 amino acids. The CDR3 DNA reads TGCAGTGCGCCGACAGGGGGGGTAAGCAATCAGCCCCAGCATTTT. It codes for CSAPTGGVSNQPQHF.

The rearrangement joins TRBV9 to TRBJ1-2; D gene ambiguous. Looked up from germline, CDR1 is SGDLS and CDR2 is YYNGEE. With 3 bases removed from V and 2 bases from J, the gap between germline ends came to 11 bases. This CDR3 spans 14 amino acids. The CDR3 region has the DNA TGTGCCAGCAGCGCCTGGGGTCAGAACTATGGCTACACCTTC. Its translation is CASSAWGQNYGYTF.

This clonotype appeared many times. CDR3 sequence: CSVDRAGNTEAFF. The CDR3 DNA follows: TGCAGCGTTGATCGCGCGGGGAACACTGAAGCTTTCTTT. V usage is TRBV29-1 and J usage is TRBJ1-1; no firm D call. The germline CDR1 and CDR2 sequences are SQVTM and ANQGSEA. With 3 bases removed from V and 1 base from J, the gap between germline ends came to 9 bases. The CDR3 covers 13 residues. The full variable domain, completed using reference TRBV29-1 and TRBJ1-1, is SAVISQKPSRDICQRGTSLTIQCQVDSQVTMMFWYRQQPGQSLTLIATANQGSEATYESGFVIDKFPISRPNLTFSTLTVSNMSPEDSSIYLCSVDRAGNTEAFFGQGTRLTVV.

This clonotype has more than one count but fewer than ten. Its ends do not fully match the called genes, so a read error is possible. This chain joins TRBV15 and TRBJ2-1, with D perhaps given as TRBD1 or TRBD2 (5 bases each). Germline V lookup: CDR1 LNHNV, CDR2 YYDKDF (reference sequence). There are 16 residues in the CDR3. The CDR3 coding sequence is TGTGCCACCAGCAGAAATGCTACAGGAGACTACAATGAACAGTTCTTC. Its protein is CATSRNATGDYNEQFF.

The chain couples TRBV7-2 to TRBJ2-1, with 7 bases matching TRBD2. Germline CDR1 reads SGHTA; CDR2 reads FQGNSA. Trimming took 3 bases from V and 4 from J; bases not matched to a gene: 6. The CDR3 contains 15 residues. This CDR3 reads CASSFGTNYYNEQFF. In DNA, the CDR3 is TGTGCCAGCAGCTTCGGGACTAACTATTACAATGAGCAGTTCTTC.

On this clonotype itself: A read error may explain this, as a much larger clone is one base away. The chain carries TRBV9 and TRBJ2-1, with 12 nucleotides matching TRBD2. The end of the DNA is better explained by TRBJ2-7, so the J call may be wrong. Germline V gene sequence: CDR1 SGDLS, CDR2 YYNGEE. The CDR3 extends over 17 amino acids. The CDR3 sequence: CASSVEASGGAYNEQYF. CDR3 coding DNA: TGTGCCAGCAGCGTAGAGGCTAGCGGGGGGGCTTACAATGAGCAGTACTTC.

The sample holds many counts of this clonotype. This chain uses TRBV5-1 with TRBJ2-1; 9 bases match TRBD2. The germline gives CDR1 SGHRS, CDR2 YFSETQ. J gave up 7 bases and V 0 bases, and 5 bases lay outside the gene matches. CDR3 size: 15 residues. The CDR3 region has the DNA TGCGCCAGCAGCTTGGGCGGGGGGGCAAGAAATGAGCAGTTCTTC. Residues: CASSLGGGARNEQFF.